Below are 8 T cell receptor beta chains sequenced from a single sample in a study of identical twins. TCRdb ran MiXCR on the 5' RACE reads and lists one entry per CDR3 protein. The sample has some 900,000 distinct CDR3 sequences; roughly 12% are singletons. Another study also made use of these data, one on yellow fever vaccine responses in identical twins.

Sequencing used PBMCs. Receptors were obtained from a woman in her late teens or twenties in good health.

This clonotype was picked up a small number of times. The chain uses TRBV5-1 and TRBJ1-1; D perhaps matches TRBD1 (5 bases). Trimming shortened V by 8 bases and J by 5 bases, and 22 bases separated the two germline ends. Germline values: CDR1 SGHRS, CDR2 YFSETQ. The CDR3 is 15 residues long. In DNA, the CDR3 is TGCGCCAGTTCCCCCCAACAGGAGCTGGGGACTGAAGCTTTCTTT. Protein sequence: CASSPQQELGTEAFF.

This clonotype was seen more than once but under ten times. The chain recombines TRBV28 with TRBJ2-1; perhaps TRBD1 as D (6 bases). This CDR3 contains 19 residues. The germline V and J ends were trimmed by 4 bases and 5 bases, with 27 bases remaining between them. Germline V gene sequence: CDR1 MDHEN, CDR2 SYDVKM. The CDR3 is CASSSHSYLQGPGNNEQFF. As DNA, the CDR3 is TGTGCCAGCAGTTCCCACTCGTACTTACAGGGCCCGGGGAACAATGAGCAGTTCTTC.

The rearrangement links TRBV6-5 to TRBJ2-3; unclear D gene. There are 17 residues in the CDR3. Per germline, CDR1 MNHEY and CDR2 SVGAGI. Trimming shortened V by 0 bases and J by 1 base, and 14 bases separated the two germline ends. CDR3 in amino acids: CASSYSTERWGTDTQYF. As DNA, the CDR3 is TGTGCCAGCAGTTACTCCACCGAACGATGGGGCACAGATACGCAGTATTTT.

This chain uses TRBV6-1 with TRBJ2-5; 8 bases are shared with TRBD1. Germline CDR1 is MNHNS and CDR2 is SASEGT. V was pared by 6 bases and J by 4 bases, with 13 bases of the junction left unmatched. The CDR3 has 16 residues. CDR3 DNA sequence: TGTGCCAGCAGCGGACTCGGGACAGGTTATCGAGAGACCCAGTACTTC. Translation gives CASSGLGTGYRETQYF.

This clonotype was recorded a few times. The V call is TRBV2, the J call TRBJ1-3; D uncertain. Trimming pared 8 bases from V and 4 bases from J, leaving 15 bases between. CDR3 length equals 14 residues. From germline, CDR1 is SNHLY and CDR2 FYNNEI. CDR3 protein: CASSNLGVGNTIYF. The CDR3 region has the DNA TGTGCCAGCTCCAATCTGGGAGTAGGAAACACCATATATTTT.

This clonotype was recorded many times. This sequence joins TRBV4-1 and TRBJ2-3, with D perhaps matching TRBD1 (6 bases). Trimming removed 1 base from V and 3 bases from J, with 17 bases in between. Germline V CDR1 and CDR2: MGHRA, YSYEKL. This CDR3 comprises 17 residues. Here the CDR3 reads CASSQARVRRGTDTQYF. The CDR3 bases are TGCGCCAGCAGCCAAGCCCGAGTCCGCAGGGGAACAGATACGCAGTATTTT.

This chain connects TRBV28 to TRBJ2-5, with 10 bases identical to TRBD2. The germline CDR1 and CDR2 sequences are MDHEN and SYDVKM. CDR3 length: 16 residues. Unmatched junction bases numbered 10, after V lost 4 bases and J lost 5 bases. The CDR3 DNA follows: TGTGCCAGCAGTTCCCCGGCTAGCGGGGGCGGTGAGACCCAGTACTTC. Encoded protein: CASSSPASGGGETQYF.

This clonotype was counted only a few times. V and J are TRBV12-3 or TRBV12-4 and TRBJ1-5, with 8 bases that match TRBD1. V lost 2 bases, J lost 7 bases, and 10 bases stayed unmatched. The CDR3 has 16 residues. CDR3 nucleotides: TGTGCCAGCAGTTTATTTATTGGACAGGGTTGGCAGCCCCAGCATTTT. Encoded protein: CASSLFIGQGWQPQHF.